This T cell receptor (beta chain) came from a study of blood T cells in healthy people across ages. The study's findings and limits: Investigators viewed diversity estimates from one million T cells as underestimates, the study reported. Aged donors had fewer naive CD4+ cells and lower diversity than long-lived donors.

Caucasian, healthy and from Russia, the donors were aged between roughly 6 and 95. Next came a second PCR, run for about 6 to 11 cycles, which used a sample-barcoded 5' primer along with a J-beta primer mix. From the 5' RACE reads, TCRdb called clonotypes with MiXCR, one entry per CDR3 protein. The sample lists 800,000 or so distinct CDR3 sequences; around two thirds were seen once. V lost 5 bases, J lost 7 bases, and 15 bases lay in between. Looked up from germline, CDR1 is SGHTA and CDR2 is FQGNSA. The CDR3 runs 14 residues. Comment on this clonotype: The target antigen is unknown.

The sequence was obtained from a man aged 30 to 39 in good health. V and J are TRBV7-2 and TRBJ1-5; D is undetermined. Sequences were obtained from blood. In nucleotides, the CDR3 is TGTGCCAGCAGCACCGGGAACCTGGGGCAGCCCCAGCATTTT. Amino acid sequence: CASSTGNLGQPQHF.